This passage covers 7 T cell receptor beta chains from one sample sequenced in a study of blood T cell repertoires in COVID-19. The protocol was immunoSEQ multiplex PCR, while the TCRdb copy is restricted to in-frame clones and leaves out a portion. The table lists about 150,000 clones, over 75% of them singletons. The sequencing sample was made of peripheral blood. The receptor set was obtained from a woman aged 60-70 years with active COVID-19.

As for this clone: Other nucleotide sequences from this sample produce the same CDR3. CDR3 bases: TGTGCCAGCTCACCAACAGGGGACTATGGCTACACCTTC. This encodes CASSPTGDYGYTF. The rearrangement links TRBV18 to TRBJ1-2; 7 nucleotides line up with TRBD1. Trimming took 2 bases from V and 3 from J; bases not matched to a gene: 0. There are 13 residues in the CDR3. CDR1 KGHSH and CDR2 LQKENI come from the germline V gene.

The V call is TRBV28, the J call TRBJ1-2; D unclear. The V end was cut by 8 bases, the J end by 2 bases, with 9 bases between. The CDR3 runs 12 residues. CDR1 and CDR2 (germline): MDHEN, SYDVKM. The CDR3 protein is CASGGLNYGYTF. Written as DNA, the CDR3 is TGTGCCAGCGGAGGACTGAACTATGGCTACACCTTC.

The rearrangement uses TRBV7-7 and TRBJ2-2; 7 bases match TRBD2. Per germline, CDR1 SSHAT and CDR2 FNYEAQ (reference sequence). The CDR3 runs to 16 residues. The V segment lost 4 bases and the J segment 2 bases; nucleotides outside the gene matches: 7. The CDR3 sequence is CASSYASGVNTGELFF. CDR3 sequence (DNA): TGTGCCAGCAGCTACGCGAGCGGGGTTAACACCGGGGAGCTGTTTTTT.

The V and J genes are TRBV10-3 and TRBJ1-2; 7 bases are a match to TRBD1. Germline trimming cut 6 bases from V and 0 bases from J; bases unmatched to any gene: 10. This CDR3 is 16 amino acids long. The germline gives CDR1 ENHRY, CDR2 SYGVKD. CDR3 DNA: TGTGCCATCAGGGGGGCTGGGGGACAGCCTAACTATGGCTACACCTTC. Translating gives CAIRGAGGQPNYGYTF.

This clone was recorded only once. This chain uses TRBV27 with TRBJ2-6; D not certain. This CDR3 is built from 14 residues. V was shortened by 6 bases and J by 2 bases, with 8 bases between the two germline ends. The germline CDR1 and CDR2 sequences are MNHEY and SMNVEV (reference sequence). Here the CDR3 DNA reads TGTGCCAGCAGCCCCCTAACTGGGGCCAACGTCCTGACTTTC. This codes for CASSPLTGANVLTF.

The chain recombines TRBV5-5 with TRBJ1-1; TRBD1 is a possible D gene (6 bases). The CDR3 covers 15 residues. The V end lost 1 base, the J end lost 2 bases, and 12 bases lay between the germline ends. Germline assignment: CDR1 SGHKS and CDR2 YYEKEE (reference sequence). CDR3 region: CASSLSGQVNTEAFF. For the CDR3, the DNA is TGTGCCAGCAGCTTGTCGGGACAAGTTAACACTGAAGCTTTCTTT.

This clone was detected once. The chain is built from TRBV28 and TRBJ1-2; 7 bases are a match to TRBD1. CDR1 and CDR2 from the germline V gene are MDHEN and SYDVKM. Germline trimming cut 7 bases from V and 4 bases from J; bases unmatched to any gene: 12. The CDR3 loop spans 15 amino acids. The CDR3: CASTSPRGDRYGYTF. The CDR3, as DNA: TGTGCCAGCACCTCGCCCAGGGGGGATCGCTATGGCTACACCTTC.